A single T cell receptor (beta chain) is shown here with its context. The data were taken from a study of shared T cell receptors in the human thymus. Germline CDR1 KGHSH, CDR2 LQKENI. The CDR3 totals 12 residues. V was shortened by 3 bases and J by 8 bases, with 10 bases between the two germline ends. Generated by immunoSEQ multiplex PCR, the TCRdb table keeps only in-frame clones and is missing some. The data show approximately 760,000 clones, with approximately 83% seen just once and around 0.01% held by the top ten. This sample also appeared in a second study, on human thymus T cells. That source reports: Thymic and blood repertoires appeared to carry a bias in their V and J gene usage. Unrelated individuals had highly overlapping thymic repertoires, as reported in related research.

Sequencing was carried out using thymocytes. The sequence was obtained from a girl younger than two with a congenital heart defect. The rearrangement uses TRBV18 and TRBJ1-2; unclear D gene. In nucleotides, the CDR3 is TGTGCCAGCTCACCTGACGGAGAAGGCTACACCTTC. Residues: CASSPDGEGYTF.